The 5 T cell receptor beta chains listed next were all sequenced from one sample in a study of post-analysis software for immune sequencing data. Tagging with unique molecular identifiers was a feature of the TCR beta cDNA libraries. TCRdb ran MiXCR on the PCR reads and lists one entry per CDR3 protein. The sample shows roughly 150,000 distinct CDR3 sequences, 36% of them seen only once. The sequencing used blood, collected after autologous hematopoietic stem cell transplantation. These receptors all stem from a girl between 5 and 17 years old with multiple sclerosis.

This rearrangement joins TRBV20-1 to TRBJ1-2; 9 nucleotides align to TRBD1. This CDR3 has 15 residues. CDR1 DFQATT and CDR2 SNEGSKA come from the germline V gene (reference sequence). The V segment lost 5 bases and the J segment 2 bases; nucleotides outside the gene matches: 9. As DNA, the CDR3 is TGCAGTGCTGGCATTCCGGGACAGGGCAACTATGGCTACACCTTC. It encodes CSAGIPGQGNYGYTF.

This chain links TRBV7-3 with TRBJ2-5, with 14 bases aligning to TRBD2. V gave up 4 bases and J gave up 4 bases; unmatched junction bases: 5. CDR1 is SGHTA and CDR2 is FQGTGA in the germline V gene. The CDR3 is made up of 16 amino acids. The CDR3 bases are TGTGCCAGCAGCTCGGGACTAGCGGGAGCAGGAGAGACCCAGTACTTC. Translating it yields CASSSGLAGAGETQYF.

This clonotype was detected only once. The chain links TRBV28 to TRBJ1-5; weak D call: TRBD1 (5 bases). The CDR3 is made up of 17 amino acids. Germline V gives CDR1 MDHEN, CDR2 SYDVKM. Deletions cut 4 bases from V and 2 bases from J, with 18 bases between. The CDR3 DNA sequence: TGTGCCAGCAGTTGGGCCTTGGGCCAAGGGGGCAATCAGCCCCAGCATTTT. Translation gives CASSWALGQGGNQPQHF.

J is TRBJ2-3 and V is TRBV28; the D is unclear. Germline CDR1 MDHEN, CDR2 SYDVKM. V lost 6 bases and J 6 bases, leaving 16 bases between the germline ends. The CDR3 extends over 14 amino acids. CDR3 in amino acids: CASREGSITDTQYF. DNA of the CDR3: TGTGCCAGCAGAGAAGGGTCAATCACTGATACGCAGTATTTT.

CDR3 sequence reads: CASSPPIMQAYPTDTQYF. CDR3 DNA sequence: TGTGCCAGCTCACCACCGATAATGCAGGCCTACCCCACAGATACGCAGTATTTT. V is TRBV18 and J is TRBJ2-3; D unresolved. The V end lost 0 bases, the J end lost 2 bases, and 18 bases lay between the germline ends. Germline V gene sequence: CDR1 KGHSH, CDR2 LQKENI. The CDR3 runs to 18 residues.